This TCR beta chain is from a study of T-cell memory formation after mild COVID-19. The overall study: TCR clusters were mostly confined to one donor each.

Study-level points and caveats: Pre-infection memory contained some responding clones, which suggested that cross-reactive memory had joined. Among clones peaking at day 37 in the second wave, SARS-CoV-2 specificity remained unconfirmed.

The CDR3 has 14 residues. Germline values: CDR1 MDHEN, CDR2 SYDVKM. Trimming shortened V by 2 bases and J by 6 bases, and 13 bases separated the two germline ends. A word on this clonotype: What it binds is not known.

Each CDR3 protein is one row after TCRdb ran MiXCR on the 5' RACE reads. The repertoire consists of 250,000 to 300,000 distinct CDR3 sequences, with 16% occurring once and the leading ten covering roughly 23%. The receptor comes from a man aged 18 to 35 who had mild COVID-19 (a few samples of this study predate the infection). Cell type and time point are not known. Material: PBMCs or a T cell subset sorted from them (not recorded which). V usage is TRBV28 and J usage is TRBJ1-1; no clear D. Here the CDR3 DNA reads TGTGCCAGCAGTTTAGGTACCTCCTACGCTGAAGCTTTCTTT. Its protein product is CASSLGTSYAEAFF.